These 6 T cell receptor beta chains were all obtained from the same sample, sequenced in a study of T cell repertoires in cytomegalovirus infection. Their cognate antigens are unknown. TCRdb processed the reads anew with MiXCR; each CDR3 protein has one entry. This table has some 270,000 distinct CDR3 sequences, under 25% appearing once. The sample was cultured PBMCs, taken from culture after CMV antigen stimulation. The receptors shown here come from a human donor in good health (CMV status not recorded). Some clones in this sample may be carry-over from other donors' samples.

This clonotype has just a few counts. The genes are TRBV6-2 or TRBV6-3 and TRBJ2-4; D gene ambiguous. CDR1 and CDR2 from the germline V gene are MNHEY and SVGEGT. The length of the CDR3 is 13 residues. V was shortened by 2 bases and J by 6 bases, with 8 bases between the two germline ends. The DNA for the CDR3 is TGTGCCAGCAGTTACGTCCATGGAAACATTCAGTACTTC. The encoded protein is CASSYVHGNIQYF.

V gene TRBV7-9 combines with J gene TRBJ1-5; 11 nucleotides agree with TRBD1. From germline, CDR1 is SEHNR and CDR2 FQNEAQ (reference sequence). The CDR3 spans 15 residues. V lost 6 bases and J lost 6; bases outside the gene matches: 7. The CDR3 DNA reads TGTGCCAGCAGTTTCTCGGACAGGGGGCTTCAGCCCCAGCATTTT. This translates into CASSFSDRGLQPQHF.

This clonotype was seen a few times. The V gene is TRBV27, the J gene TRBJ2-7; D is uncertain. This CDR3 region has 13 residues. Trimming cost V 5 bases and J 6 bases, with 14 bases left between them. From germline, CDR1 is MNHEY and CDR2 SMNVEV (reference sequence). CDR3 nucleotide sequence: TGTGCCAGCAGTGCCATTCCGGGTACCGAGCAGTACTTC. Encoded protein: CASSAIPGTEQYF.

This chain uses TRBV3-1 with TRBJ2-1; D ambiguous. This CDR3 has 15 amino acids. Germline CDR1 and CDR2: LGHDT and YNNKEL (reference sequence). Trimming removed 0 bases from V and 0 bases from J, with 6 bases in between. CDR3 amino acids: CASSQDLSSYNEQFF. For the CDR3, the DNA is TGTGCCAGCAGCCAAGACCTTAGCTCCTACAATGAGCAGTTCTTC.

This chain joins TRBV30 and TRBJ1-3; D ambiguous. This CDR3 has 15 residues. Trimming stripped 6 bases from V and 0 bases from J, with 15 bases between. Germline V gene sequence: CDR1 GTSNPN, CDR2 SVGIG (reference sequence). This CDR3 reads CACTGNSNSGNTIYF. The CDR3 region has the DNA TGTGCCTGTACCGGGAACAGTAACTCTGGAAACACCATATATTTT.

The rearrangement links TRBV20-1 to TRBJ2-1, with D perhaps being TRBD1 or TRBD2 (5 bases each). Germline values: CDR1 DFQATT, CDR2 SNEGSKA (reference sequence). CDR3 length: 13 residues. In DNA form, the CDR3 reads TGCAGCTCTAGAGGGGCCCAATACAATGAGCAGTTCTTC. Translating it yields CSSRGAQYNEQFF.